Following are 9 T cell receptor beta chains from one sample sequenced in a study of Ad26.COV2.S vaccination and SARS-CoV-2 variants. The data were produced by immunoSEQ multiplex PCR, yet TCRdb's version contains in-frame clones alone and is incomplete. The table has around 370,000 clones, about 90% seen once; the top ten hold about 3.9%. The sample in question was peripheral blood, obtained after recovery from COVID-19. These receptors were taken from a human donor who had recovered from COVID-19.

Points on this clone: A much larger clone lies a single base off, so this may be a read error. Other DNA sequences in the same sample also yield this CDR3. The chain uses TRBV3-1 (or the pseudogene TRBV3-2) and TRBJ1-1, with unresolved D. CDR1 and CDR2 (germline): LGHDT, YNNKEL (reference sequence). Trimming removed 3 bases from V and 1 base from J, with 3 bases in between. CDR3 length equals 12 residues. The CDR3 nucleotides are TGTGCCAGCAGCCAGGGGAACACTGAAGCTTTCTTT. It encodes CASSQGNTEAFF.

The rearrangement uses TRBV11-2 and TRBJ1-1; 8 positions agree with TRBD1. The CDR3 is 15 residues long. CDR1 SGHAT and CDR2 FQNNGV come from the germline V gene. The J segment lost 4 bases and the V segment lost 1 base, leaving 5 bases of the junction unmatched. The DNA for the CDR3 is TGTGCCAGCAGCTTAGCACAGGGGGGAGGCACTGAAGCTTTCTTT. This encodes CASSLAQGGGTEAFF.

In nucleotides, the CDR3 is TGTGCCAGTAGTCAAACGTCAGGGCGTACTCTATATTTT. Translated, it gives CASSQTSGRTLYF. The genes are TRBV19 and TRBJ1-3, with a tentative D call TRBD1 (5 bases). The CDR3 has 13 amino acids. CDR1 is LNHDA and CDR2 is SQIVND in the germline V gene (reference sequence). V gave up 5 bases and J gave up 14 bases, with 19 bases separating them.

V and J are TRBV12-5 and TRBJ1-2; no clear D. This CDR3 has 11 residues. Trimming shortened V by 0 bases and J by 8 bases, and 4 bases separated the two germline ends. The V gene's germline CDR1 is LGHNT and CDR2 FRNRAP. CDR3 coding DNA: TGTGCTAGTGGTTTGGTCGGCGGCTACACCTTC. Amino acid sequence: CASGLVGGYTF.

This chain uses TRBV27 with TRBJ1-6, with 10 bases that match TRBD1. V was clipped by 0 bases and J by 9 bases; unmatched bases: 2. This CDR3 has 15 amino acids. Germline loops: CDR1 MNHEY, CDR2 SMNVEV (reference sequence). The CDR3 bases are TGTGCCAGCAGTTTATCCGGGACAGGGGTTTCACCCCTCCACTTT. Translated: CASSLSGTGVSPLHF.

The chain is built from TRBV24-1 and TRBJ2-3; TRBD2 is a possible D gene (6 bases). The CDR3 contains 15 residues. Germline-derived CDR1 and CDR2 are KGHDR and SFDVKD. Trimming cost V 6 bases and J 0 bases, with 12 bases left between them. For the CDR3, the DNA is TGTGCCACCAGTCTCCCGGGAGCTAGCACAGATACGCAGTATTTT. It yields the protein CATSLPGASTDTQYF.

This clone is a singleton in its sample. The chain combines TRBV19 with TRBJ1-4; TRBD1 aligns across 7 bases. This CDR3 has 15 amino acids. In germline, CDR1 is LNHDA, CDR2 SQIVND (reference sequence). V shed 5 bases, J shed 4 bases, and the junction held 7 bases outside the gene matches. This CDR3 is CASSLSGQNNEKLFF. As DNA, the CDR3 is TGTGCCAGTAGTCTATCGGGACAGAATAATGAAAAACTGTTTTTT.

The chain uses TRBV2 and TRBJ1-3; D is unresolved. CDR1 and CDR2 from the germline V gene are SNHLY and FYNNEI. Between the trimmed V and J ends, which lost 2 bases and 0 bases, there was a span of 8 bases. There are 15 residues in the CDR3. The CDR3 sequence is CASSELGVSGNTIYF. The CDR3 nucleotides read TGTGCCAGCAGTGAACTTGGTGTCTCTGGAAACACCATATATTTT.

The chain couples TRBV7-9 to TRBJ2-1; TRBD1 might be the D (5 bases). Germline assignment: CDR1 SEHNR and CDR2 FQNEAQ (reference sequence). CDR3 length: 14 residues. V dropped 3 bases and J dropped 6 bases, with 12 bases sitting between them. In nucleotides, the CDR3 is TGTGCCAGCAGCTTTGAAACAGGAAGCAATGAGCAGTTCTTC. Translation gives CASSFETGSNEQFF.